This T cell receptor beta chain was identified during a study of identifying expanded T cells in peripheral blood. Study outcomes and limitations: About 1.3 clones differed between technical replicates, versus around 15 and 19 over time. Clone count variance between approximately two-week samples rose with total template count.

Concerning this clone itself: Its antigen is not identified.

Generated by immunoSEQ multiplex PCR, the TCRdb table keeps only in-frame clones and is missing some. The sample holds 120,000 or so clones, more than 75% seen once. In germline, CDR1 is MGHRA, CDR2 YSYEKL. The V and J ends lost 4 bases and 0 bases respectively, with 10 bases between them. The CDR3 runs to 15 residues. The clonotype was recovered from a person between 18 and 75 years old in good health. The rearrangement joins TRBV4-1 to TRBJ1-3; D is unclear. Sequenced: blood. CDR3 protein: CASSLHWSSGNTIYF. Here the CDR3 DNA reads TGCGCCAGCAGCCTGCACTGGTCCTCTGGAAACACCATATATTTT.